The present T cell receptor (beta chain) was sequenced within a study of cytomegalovirus exposure and HLA in healthy donors. The germline CDR1 and CDR2 sequences are SGHNT and YYREEE (reference sequence). The V end lost 4 bases, the J end lost 3 bases, and 10 bases lay between the germline ends. The length of the CDR3 is 13 residues. Study-wide findings and caveats: Some TCR beta chains (roughly 150 of them) were listed as cytomegalovirus-associated.

PCR employed 60 Vbeta and 13 Jbeta primers. Sequenced by immunoSEQ multiplex PCR; TCRdb stores in-frame clones only, minus some. The sample lists fewer than 200,000 clones; under 75% were seen once. A remark on this clone: Antigen: not known.

The rearrangement uses TRBV5-4 and TRBJ2-5; D unresolved. The sample taken for sequencing was PBMCs. The receptor was derived from a man aged 40-50 years in good health and CMV-seropositive. The CDR3: CASSPEMKETQYF. The CDR3 DNA sequence: TGTGCCAGCAGCCCTGAGATGAAAGAGACCCAGTACTTC.